This T cell receptor beta chain was identified during a study of identical twins. J was trimmed by 6 bases and V by 5 bases; bases with no gene match: 6. This CDR3 comprises 14 residues. CDR1 is SGHTA and CDR2 is FQGNSA in the germline V gene. One entry per CDR3 protein results from TCRdb running MiXCR on the 5' RACE reads. The sample has some 190,000 distinct CDR3 sequences; less than 20% are singletons. In addition, the sample was reused for a study of T cells expressing NK-cell markers.

The clonotype was recovered from a woman under 30 in good health. Sample: CD8+ T cells sorted from blood. This sequence joins TRBV7-2 and TRBJ2-2, with 7 bases that match TRBD1. DNA for the CDR3: TGTGCCAGCAGCAAGGGGGCCAACCCCGGGGAGCTGTTTTTT. Translating it yields CASSKGANPGELFF.